The rows below give T cell receptor beta chains drawn from one sample of a study of post-analysis software for immune sequencing data. TCRdb processed the PCR reads anew with MiXCR; each CDR3 protein has one entry. The sample holds some 260,000 distinct CDR3 sequences, 36% seen once. Sequencing was performed on blood. The receptors were gathered from a girl aged 10 to 17 with multiple sclerosis. CDR3s include the opening cysteine and the closing phenylalanine or tryptophan. The order of the fields is V gene, D gene, J gene, clone size, CDR3 DNA, CDR3 protein. The D gene is left open where the match is weak. The size field is filled for only some rows; it gives once, few, many or a size class.

>TRBV29-1|TRBD1|TRBJ2-5|.
TGCAGCGTTGAAGGGACAGGGGGCCGAGAGACCCAGTACTTC
CSVEGTGGRETQYF
>TRBV10-3|TRBD1|TRBJ1-2|many
TGTGCCATCAGTGAGGACAGGGATTATGGCTACACCTTC
CAISEDRDYGYTF
>TRBV4-2|.|TRBJ1-5|.
TGTGCCAGCAGCCAAGATTTCGGAGGGAATCAGCCCCAGCATTTT
CASSQDFGGNQPQHF
>TRBV5-1|TRBD2|TRBJ2-3|.
TGCGCCAGCAGTATAGCGGGGGGCACAGATACGCAGTATTTT
CASSIAGGTDTQYF
>TRBV5-1|.|TRBJ1-1|.
TGCGCCAGCAGCTTGGAGTCGATGAGCACTGAAGCTTTCTTT
CASSLESMSTEAFF
>TRBV5-1|TRBD1|TRBJ1-4|many
TGCGCCAGCAGCTTGGGGACAGGGCCAACTAATGAAAAACTGTTTTTT
CASSLGTGPTNEKLFF
>TRBV12-3/TRBV12-4|TRBD1|TRBJ1-4|many
TGTGCCAGCAGTTTTCTGGACAGGGACGGTTCACTGTTTTTT
CASSFLDRDGSLFF
>TRBV7-9|TRBD1|TRBJ1-3|.
TGTGCCAGCAGCTGGGGACAGTCCCTTTTCGGAAACACCATATATTTT
CASSWGQSLFGNTIYF
>TRBV12-3/TRBV12-4|.|TRBJ1-1|.
TGTGCCAGCAGGCTAGGGGTGAACACTGAAGCTTTCTTT
CASRLGVNTEAFF
>TRBV12-3/TRBV12-4|.|TRBJ1-1|.
TGTGCCAGCAGCCGGGAAAGGGGAACTGAAGCTTTCTTT
CASSRERGTEAFF
>TRBV12-3/TRBV12-4|TRBD2|TRBJ2-2|.
TGTGCCAGTCGGACTAGCGGGGACCTTGGGGAGCTGTTTTTT
CASRTSGDLGELFF
>TRBV2|.|TRBJ2-1|many
TGTGCCAGCAGTGCCCGACTCTACAATGAGCAGTTCTTC
CASSARLYNEQFF
>TRBV25-1|.|TRBJ1-2|.
TGTGCCATCCCTGGACAGTTCCTATCGTGTGGCTACACCTTC
CAIPGQFLSCGYTF
>TRBV20-1|.|TRBJ2-1|.
TGCAGTGCTAGAGATTGGGCGAACAATGAGCAGTTCTTC
CSARDWANNEQFF
>TRBV4-1|.|TRBJ2-1|.
TGCGCCAGCAGCTCCCCCCGGGCCCAGGGGAATGAGCAGTTCTTC
CASSSPRAQGNEQFF
>TRBV6-6|TRBD2|TRBJ2-5|.
TGTGCCAGCAGTTACGCCCCCCTAGCGGGGGGGTCAGAGACCCAGTACTTC
CASSYAPLAGGSETQYF
>TRBV5-1|.|TRBJ1-2|many
TGCGCCAGCAGCCAAGAATACAGGAACTATGGCTACACCTTC
CASSQEYRNYGYTF
>TRBV29-1|TRBD2|TRBJ2-2|few
TGCAGCGTTGGACTAGCGGGGCGTCAGGGCGGGGAGCTGTTTTTT
CSVGLAGRQGGELFF
>TRBV6-4|TRBD2|TRBJ2-5|many
TGTGCCAGCAGTGAGGGAGCCGGGGGGCAAGAGACCCAGTACTTC
CASSEGAGGQETQYF
>TRBV6-4|TRBD1|TRBJ2-1|few
TGTGCCAGCAGTGTTGGACAGGGATACGGTGAGCAGTTCTTC
CASSVGQGYGEQFF
>TRBV12-3/TRBV12-4|.|TRBJ2-7|many
TGTGCCAGCTCGCCGGGACCTACCTACGAGCAGTACTTC
CASSPGPTYEQYF
>TRBV20-1|.|TRBJ1-2|.
TGCAGTGTGACGGACTATGGCTACACCTTC
CSVTDYGYTF
>TRBV7-2|.|TRBJ2-5|.
TGTGCCAGCAGCTTAGTCCGGCAAGAGACCCAGTACTTC
CASSLVRQETQYF
>TRBV7-2|TRBD2|TRBJ2-3|many
TGTGCCAGCAGCTCCTTACCGGGACTAGCTACAAGCACAGATACGCAGTATTTT
CASSSLPGLATSTDTQYF
>TRBV29-1|.|TRBJ2-1|many
TGCAGCGTAAAGACGATTTACAATGAGCAGTTCTTC
CSVKTIYNEQFF
>TRBV5-1|TRBD1|TRBJ2-5|many
TGCGCCAGCAGCTCGACAGGGTCTTGGCAAGAGACCCAGTACTTC
CASSSTGSWQETQYF
>TRBV9|.|TRBJ2-1|many
TGTGCCAGCAGCCAGGAACTACCGAATGAGCAGTTCTTC
CASSQELPNEQFF
>TRBV4-1|.|TRBJ2-7|.
TGCGCCAGCAGCCAAGTTCCGGGGAATCTGCAGTACTTC
CASSQVPGNLQYF
>TRBV20-1|TRBD1|TRBJ1-1|.
TGCAGTGCTGCTCGGGACAGCCTGAACACTGAAGCTTTCTTT
CSAARDSLNTEAFF
>TRBV20-1|.|TRBJ1-3|.
TGCAGTGCTAGAGACGGAGGACCGCTCTCTGGAAACACCGTATATTTT
CSARDGGPLSGNTVYF
>TRBV4-2|.|TRBJ1-5|few
TGTGCCAGCAGCCAAGATCCGGATCAGCCCCAGCATTTT
CASSQDPDQPQHF
>TRBV20-1|.|TRBJ2-7|.
TGCAGTGCTCACCGCGCCCAGGGCTCCTACGAGCAGTACTTC
CSAHRAQGSYEQYF
>TRBV3-1|TRBD2|TRBJ2-5|.
TGTGCCAGCAGCCAAGCGGCGGGAGGGCGGAGGGAGCAGTACTTC
CASSQAAGGRREQYF
>TRBV6-1|.|TRBJ2-7|many
TGTGCCAGCAGTGAAGTGACCTACGAGCAGTACTTC
CASSEVTYEQYF
>TRBV20-1|.|TRBJ1-1|.
TGCAGTGCTTTTACAGGGAACACTGAAGCTTTCTTT
CSAFTGNTEAFF
>TRBV5-1|.|TRBJ1-4|.
TGCGCCAGCAGCCCCCTGGGGGGGTGGAATGAAAAACTGTTTTTT
CASSPLGGWNEKLFF
>TRBV5-1|.|TRBJ1-5|many
TGCGCCAGCAGCTTGGACGTGGGTCAGCCCCAGCATTTT
CASSLDVGQPQHF
>TRBV30|.|TRBJ1-5|.
TGTGCCTGGAGTGTCGCCGGCTCTCTCAATCAGCCCCAGCATTTT
CAWSVAGSLNQPQHF
>TRBV10-3|TRBD1|TRBJ2-2|.
TGTGCCATCAGGTCCGACAGGGTCGACACCGGGGAGCTGTTTTTT
CAIRSDRVDTGELFF
>TRBV19|.|TRBJ1-1|.
TGTGCCAGTAGGATCGAGGGGAACACTGAAGCTTTCTTT
CASRIEGNTEAFF
>TRBV15|.|TRBJ2-4|many
TGTGCCACCAGCCCCTTAGCCAAAAACATTCAGTACTTC
CATSPLAKNIQYF
>TRBV19|.|TRBJ1-5|once
TGTGCCAGTAGTATTAAGGTTCAGCCCCAGCATTTT
CASSIKVQPQHF
>TRBV28|TRBD2|TRBJ2-3|few
TGTGCCAGCAGTCCCTTAGCGGGAGAGGCAGATACGCAGTATTTT
CASSPLAGEADTQYF
>TRBV10-1|.|TRBJ2-7|once
TGCGCCAGCAGCGAGAATGGGGGATTAAGCTCCTACGAGCAGTACTTC
CASSENGGLSSYEQYF
>TRBV6-5|TRBD2|TRBJ2-3|.
TGTGCCAGCAGTTACGGGCGAGCGGGAGGTAGAGATACGCAGTATTTT
CASSYGRAGGRDTQYF
>TRBV3-1|.|TRBJ1-5|many
TGTGCCAGCAGCCAAGGGTCAAGTGGGCAGCCCCAGCATTTT
CASSQGSSGQPQHF
>TRBV20-1|.|TRBJ2-5|.
TGCAGTGCTACCCAGGATGGCAAAGAGACCCAGTACTTC
CSATQDGKETQYF
>TRBV5-1|TRBD1|TRBJ1-2|.
TGCGCCAGCAAGTCAACAGGGGCCGAGGATGGCTACACCTTC
CASKSTGAEDGYTF
>TRBV2|TRBD1|TRBJ1-2|.
TGTGCCAGCAGTGCAAACCAGGACAGGTGGGATGGCTACACCTTC
CASSANQDRWDGYTF
>TRBV20-1|.|TRBJ1-2|few
TGCAGTGCTAGCCCAGAAGGGACACCTAACTATGGCTACACCTTC
CSASPEGTPNYGYTF
>TRBV5-1|TRBD1|TRBJ1-1|many
TGTGCCAGCAGTTTAGACAGGGGCACTGAAGCTTTCTTT
CASSLDRGTEAFF
>TRBV15|TRBD2|TRBJ2-1|many
TGTGCCACCAGCAGAGATCTTCGGCTAGCGGGAGGTGAGCAGTTCTTC
CATSRDLRLAGGEQFF